These 15 T cell receptor beta chains originate from one sample sequenced in a study of blood T cells in healthy people across ages (dated by TCRdb to about 2015). The protocol used for the library was 5' RACE. Sequencing relied on an Illumina HiSeq 2500. A second PCR of roughly 7 to 11 cycles was performed with a sample-barcoded 5' primer and a J-beta primer mix. The raw public reads went through TCRdb reprocessing: fastp at Q25, MiXCR clone calling, in-frame beta chains kept. Duplicate CDR3 protein sequences are folded into a single record with the most common DNA and genes. Present in this sample are about 1,400,000 distinct CDR3 sequences, roughly 59% of which were seen just once. 6.5% to 8.5% of the sample rests with the top ten. Material for sequencing was blood. All receptors derive from a man aged 18 to 30 in good health.

The J gene is TRBJ1-4, the V gene TRBV20-1, with 8 bases aligning to TRBD1. The CDR3 runs to 12 residues. Per the germline V gene, CDR1 is DFQATT and CDR2 is SNEGSKA (reference sequence). V gave up 6 bases and J gave up 6 bases; unmatched junction bases: 3. CDR3 region: CSARTGYEKLFF. The CDR3 DNA follows: TGCAGTGCGCGGACAGGGTATGAAAAACTGTTTTTT.

DNA of the CDR3: TGTGCCAGCAGTACTAGCGGGAGGAACAACGAGCAGTACTTC. Its protein product is CASSTSGRNNEQYF. This chain connects TRBV12-3 or TRBV12-4 to TRBJ2-4, with 12 positions matching TRBD2. TRBJ2-7 matches the DNA end more closely, so the J call is doubtful. CDR3 length: 14 residues.

The chain combines TRBV4-1 with TRBJ1-5, with 10 positions matching TRBD1. The CDR3 is 16 residues long. Germline V gene sequence: CDR1 MGHRA, CDR2 YSYEKL. V shed 4 bases and J 6 bases; nucleotides not matched to a gene: 9. The CDR3 coding sequence is TGCGCCAGCAGCCCCACCCATCGACAGGGGGCTCAGCCCCAGCATTTT. This gives the protein CASSPTHRQGAQPQHF.

This chain connects TRBV10-3 to TRBJ2-7; 8 bases are shared with TRBD1. CDR1 ENHRY and CDR2 SYGVKD come from the germline V gene. The CDR3 loop spans 15 amino acids. V shed 4 bases and J 2 bases; nucleotides not matched to a gene: 7. The CDR3 region is CAISGKTGAAYEQYF. DNA for the CDR3: TGTGCCATCAGTGGTAAGACAGGGGCAGCCTACGAGCAGTACTTC.

This chain uses TRBV2 with TRBJ1-2; tentative D call: TRBD1 (5 bases). V was trimmed by 3 bases and J by 4 bases, leaving 9 bases between them. The CDR3 has 13 residues. Germline V gene sequence: CDR1 SNHLY, CDR2 FYNNEI. DNA of the CDR3: TGTGCCAGCAGTGACTGGGGACCCTATGGCTACACCTTC. It yields the protein CASSDWGPYGYTF.

This clonotype has a single count. The CDR3 protein is CASSQLRGTGNMNTEAFF. The CDR3 region has the DNA TGTGCCAGCAGCCAGCTTAGGGGGACAGGGAACATGAACACTGAAGCTTTCTTT. The rearrangement links TRBV3-1 to TRBJ1-1; TRBD1 matches at 9 bases. Trimming at V came to 3 bases and at J to 0 bases, leaving 11 bases not matched to a gene. The CDR3 covers 18 residues. Germline V gene data show CDR1 as LGHDT and CDR2 as YNNKEL (reference sequence).

This clonotype appeared a few times. V and J are TRBV29-1 and TRBJ2-1, with D unclear. From germline, CDR1 is SQVTM and CDR2 ANQGSEA. This CDR3 is built from 11 residues. Trimming cost V 7 bases and J 4 bases, with 8 bases left between them. CDR3 coding DNA: TGCAGCGGTCGAGCGTACAATGAGCAGTTCTTC. Translating it yields CSGRAYNEQFF.

In its sample, this clonotype was seen once. This sequence joins TRBV5-6 and TRBJ2-2, with TRBD2 matching 13 bases. Germline lookup yields CDR1 SGHDT and CDR2 YYEEEE. After removal of 3 bases from V and 5 bases from J, the junction contained 4 bases not matched to a gene. This CDR3 comprises 16 residues. CDR3 DNA: TGTGCCAGCAGCTGGACTAGCGGGGGAGATACCGGGGAGCTGTTTTTT. Its translation: CASSWTSGGDTGELFF.

This clonotype turned up a few times. V and J are TRBV4-1 and TRBJ2-1; the D is unclear. Per the germline V gene, CDR1 is MGHRA and CDR2 is YSYEKL. The CDR3 has 15 residues. Trimming pared 4 bases from V and 0 bases from J, leaving 10 bases between. The CDR3 DNA is TGCGCCAGCAGCCGAGGTCGAAGCTCCTACAATGAGCAGTTCTTC. The encoded protein is CASSRGRSSYNEQFF.

The chain joins TRBV27 to TRBJ1-6, with 9 positions matching TRBD1. After removal of 3 bases from V and 7 bases from J, the junction contained 10 bases not matched to a gene. The CDR3 runs to 17 residues. The germline V gene has CDR1 MNHEY and CDR2 SMNVEV (reference sequence). The chain's CDR3 is CASSLSLGTGKNSPLHF. As DNA, the CDR3 is TGTGCCAGCAGTTTGTCCCTCGGGACAGGGAAAAATTCACCCCTCCACTTT.

The rearrangement uses TRBV20-1 and TRBJ1-2, with 7 bases fitting TRBD1. V lost 3 bases and J lost 4; bases outside the gene matches: 5. This CDR3 region has 13 residues. CDR1 is DFQATT, CDR2 SNEGSKA, per germline (reference sequence). Written as DNA, the CDR3 is TGCAGTGCTAGTGACGGGGACAGCTATGGCTACACCTTC. It encodes CSASDGDSYGYTF.

This clonotype was observed a few times. V usage is TRBV4-1 and J usage is TRBJ2-1; D is possibly TRBD1 (6 bases). Trimming pared 0 bases from V and 8 bases from J, leaving 20 bases between. Germline V lookup: CDR1 MGHRA, CDR2 YSYEKL. The CDR3 is 17 residues long. CDR3 coding DNA: TGCGCCAGCAGCCAAGAATCCTGGCCAGGGGAAAGGGATGAGCAGTTCTTC. It translates to CASSQESWPGERDEQFF.

The genes are TRBV7-2 and TRBJ2-5, with D uncertain. Germline-derived CDR1 and CDR2 are SGHTA and FQGNSA. V was clipped by 3 bases and J by 4 bases, with 15 bases between them. The length of the CDR3 is 15 residues. CDR3 protein: CASSFGTLRRETQYF. For the CDR3, the DNA is TGTGCCAGCAGCTTTGGCACCCTCCGGAGAGAGACCCAGTACTTC.

The chain joins TRBV4-1 to TRBJ1-6, with D perhaps TRBD1 (5 bases). Germline lookup yields CDR1 MGHRA and CDR2 YSYEKL. The CDR3 is 18 residues long. V dropped 0 bases and J dropped 0 bases, with 12 bases sitting between them. CDR3 protein: CASSQDPGGSSYNSPLHF. The CDR3 region has the DNA TGCGCCAGCAGCCAAGATCCCGGGGGGAGCTCCTATAATTCACCCCTCCACTTT.

The rearrangement joins TRBV10-3 to TRBJ2-2; tentatively, D is TRBD2 (6 bases). Trimming removed 10 bases from V and 2 bases from J, with 17 bases in between. The length of the CDR3 is 15 residues. CDR1 and CDR2 from the germline V gene are ENHRY and SYGVKD. The chain's CDR3 is CATSAGTSNTGELFF. CDR3 in DNA: TGTGCCACCAGCGCCGGGACTTCCAACACCGGGGAGCTGTTTTTT.